This T cell receptor (beta chain) comes out of a study of regulatory T cells in long-lasting Graves disease. The ends were cut back, 3 bases at V and 5 bases at J, with 11 bases in the middle. Germline lookup yields CDR1 SGHVS and CDR2 FQNEAQ. The CDR3 sequence is 13 residues long. Arm-PCR of CDR3 regions and iRepertoire HTBI primers were the basis on which TCR beta libraries were built. TCRdb re-called the multiplex PCR reads through MiXCR, storing one row per CDR3 protein. The repertoire holds about 420,000 distinct CDR3 sequences, with about a quarter as singletons. This clonotype appeared a few times. Indicated time point: persistent/refractory GD, antithyroid drugs over 5 years with positive TRAb. From RNA extracted from PBMCs, the TCR library was made. Graves' disease was diagnosed by American Thyroid Association guidelines.

Source: peripheral blood mononuclear cells (PBMCs), taken when the disease was refractory, from a patient treated with antithyroid drugs. The receptor was derived from a female donor with Graves disease. This chain uses TRBV7-8 with TRBJ2-7; D gene uncertain. The DNA of the CDR3 is TGTGCCAGCAGCTTTCCGAGGAACAACGAGCAGTACTTC. It codes for CASSFPRNNEQYF.